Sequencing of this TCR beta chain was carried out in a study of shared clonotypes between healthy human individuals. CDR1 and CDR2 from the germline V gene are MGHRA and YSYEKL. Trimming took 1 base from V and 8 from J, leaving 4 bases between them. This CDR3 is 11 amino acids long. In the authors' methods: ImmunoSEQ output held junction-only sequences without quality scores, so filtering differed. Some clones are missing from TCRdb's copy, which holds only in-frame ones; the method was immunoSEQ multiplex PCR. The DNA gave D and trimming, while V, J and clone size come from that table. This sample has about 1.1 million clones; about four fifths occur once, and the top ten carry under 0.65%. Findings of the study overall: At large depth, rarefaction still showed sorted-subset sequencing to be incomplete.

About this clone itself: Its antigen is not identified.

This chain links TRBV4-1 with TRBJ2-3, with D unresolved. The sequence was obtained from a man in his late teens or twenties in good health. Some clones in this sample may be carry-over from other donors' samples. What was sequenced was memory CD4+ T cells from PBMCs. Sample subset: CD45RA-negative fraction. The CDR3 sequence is CASSQGATQYF. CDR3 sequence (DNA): TGCGCCAGCAGCCAAGGGGCTACGCAGTATTTT.